A single sample is the source of the 12 T cell receptor beta chains below, sequenced in a study of OX40 agonist ivuxolimab in advanced cancers. Here immunoSEQ multiplex PCR was the method, and the copy in TCRdb shows in-frame clones only, minus some. This sample has roughly 34,000 clones, with over 60% found just once. This material consisted of CD4+ or CD8+ T cells sorted from blood, taken in a trial of the OX40 agonist ivuxolimab. The receptors here all came from an adult with an advanced solid tumor such as melanoma, head and neck, liver or kidney cancer.

The V and J genes are TRBV7-3 and TRBJ1-1, with 7 bases identical to TRBD1. From germline, CDR1 is SGHTA and CDR2 FQGTGA. The CDR3 totals 14 residues. After removal of 4 bases from V and 5 bases from J, the junction contained 7 bases not matched to a gene. The CDR3 loop reads CASSSGTVLTEAFF. CDR3 DNA sequence: TGTGCCAGCAGCTCGGGGACAGTGTTAACTGAAGCTTTCTTT. Based on the CDR3 plus reference TRBV7-3 and TRBJ1-1, the full variable domain is GAGVSQTPSNKVTEKGKYVELRCDPISGHTALYWYRQSLGQGPEFLIYFQGTGAADDSGLPNDRFFAVRPEGSVSTLKIQRTERGDSAVYLCASSSGTVLTEAFFGQGTRLTVV.

This clone was detected a few times. CDR3 DNA: TGTGCCAGCAGTGCCGGGGGAGGTGGTATATCTGGGGCCAACGTCCTGACTTTC. Amino acid sequence: CASSAGGGGISGANVLTF. V gene TRBV6-4 combines with J gene TRBJ2-6, with D possibly being TRBD2 (6 bases). The CDR3 covers 18 residues. CDR1 MRHNA and CDR2 SNTAGT come from the germline V gene. Between the trimmed V and J ends, which lost 4 bases and 1 base, there was a span of 17 bases.

This chain joins TRBV6-1 and TRBJ2-1, with 11 positions matching TRBD2. Germline lookup yields CDR1 MNHNS and CDR2 SASEGT. J was trimmed by 10 bases and V by 10 bases; bases with no gene match: 9. CDR3 length: 13 residues. The CDR3 is CATLAGGQIEQFF. The CDR3 region has the DNA TGTGCCACCTTAGCGGGGGGGCAGATCGAGCAGTTCTTC.

The chain has TRBV5-4 and TRBJ2-7; 8 bases match TRBD1. V was pared by 3 bases and J by 2 bases, with 7 bases of the junction left unmatched. CDR1 SGHNT and CDR2 YYREEE come from the germline V gene (reference sequence). The CDR3 is 15 amino acids. The CDR3 DNA follows: TGTGCCAGCAGCTACCGACAGGGGATCGCCTACGAGCAGTACTTC. The encoded protein is CASSYRQGIAYEQYF.

This clone came up once. The genes are TRBV5-1 and TRBJ2-7, with 8 bases aligning to TRBD1. Germline CDR1 reads SGHRS; CDR2 reads YFSETQ. The trim removed 1 base at V and 6 bases at J, leaving 12 bases unmatched. This CDR3 is 16 amino acids long. This chain's CDR3 is CASSLFLGTGASEQYF. The CDR3 coding sequence is TGCGCCAGCAGCTTGTTCCTTGGGACAGGAGCCTCCGAGCAGTACTTC.

As to this clone: A junction end diverges from the germline sequence, so it may reflect a read error. The chain has TRBV7-7 and TRBJ2-1, with 7 bases that match TRBD1. CDR3 length equals 15 residues. Germline CDR1 reads SSHAT; CDR2 reads FNYEAQ (reference sequence). This CDR3 is CASSPIGGQSNEQFF. In DNA form, the CDR3 reads TGTGCTAGCAGCCCTATAGGGGGACAGAGCAATGAGCAGTTCTTC.

This clone has a single count. The rearrangement joins TRBV6-6 to TRBJ1-2; 9 nucleotides line up with TRBD1. Germline-derived CDR1 and CDR2 are MNHNY and SVGAGI (reference sequence). There are 14 residues in the CDR3. After removal of 7 bases from V and 5 bases from J, the junction contained 8 bases not matched to a gene. CDR3 residues: CASKEGQGGYGYTF. CDR3 coding DNA: TGTGCCAGCAAGGAGGGACAGGGAGGATATGGCTACACCTTC.

V usage is TRBV27 and J usage is TRBJ2-3; 9 bases are shared with TRBD2. This CDR3 has 15 amino acids. Germline loops: CDR1 MNHEY, CDR2 SMNVEV (reference sequence). The ends lost 0 bases at V and 8 bases at J; junction bases unmatched: 6. CDR3 protein: CASSLSGTSFGTQYF. Here the CDR3 DNA reads TGTGCCAGCAGTTTATCCGGGACTAGCTTCGGTACGCAGTATTTT.

V is TRBV14 and J is TRBJ1-1; D is undetermined. CDR3 size: 16 residues. The germline CDR1 and CDR2 sequences are SGHDN and FVKESK. Trimming removed 0 bases at V and 4 bases at J, with 15 bases between. CDR3 region: CASSQDLVGSGTEAFF. The CDR3 nucleotides read TGTGCCAGCAGCCAAGATCTCGTCGGCAGCGGCACTGAAGCTTTCTTT.

The chain recombines TRBV5-6 with TRBJ2-6; D remains unclear. The V end was cut by 0 bases, the J end by 0 bases, with 16 bases between. The CDR3 totals 19 residues. CDR1 and CDR2 (germline): SGHDT, YYEEEE. Here the CDR3 reads CASSLASRRITSGANVLTF. The CDR3 DNA reads TGTGCCAGCAGCTTGGCCAGTCGGCGGATTACCTCTGGGGCCAACGTCCTGACTTTC.

V is TRBV19 and J is TRBJ1-1; D not certain. V gave up 10 bases and J gave up 0 bases, with 18 bases separating them. The CDR3 is 15 residues long. Germline V gene sequence: CDR1 LNHDA, CDR2 SQIVND (reference sequence). CDR3 sequence reads: CATSREDRMNTEAFF. The CDR3 region has the DNA TGTGCCACCTCAAGGGAGGATAGGATGAACACTGAAGCTTTCTTT. Full variable domain (outside the CDR3, taken from reference TRBV19 and TRBJ1-1): DGGITQSPKYLFRKEGQNVTLSCEQNLNHDAMYWYRQDPGQGLRLIYYSQIVNDFQKGDIAEGYSVSREKKESFPLTVTSAQKNPTAFYLCATSREDRMNTEAFFGQGTRLTVV.

The chain links TRBV2 to TRBJ2-4, with D hard to call. Germline CDR1 SNHLY, CDR2 FYNNEI. The CDR3 totals 15 residues. Between the trimmed V and J ends, which lost 3 bases and 0 bases, there was a span of 9 bases. CDR3 sequence: CASSEVGLAKNIQYF. The CDR3 DNA reads TGTGCCAGCAGTGAGGTGGGGTTAGCCAAAAACATTCAGTACTTC.